The 27 T cell receptor beta chains listed next were all sequenced from one sample in a study of T cells after yellow fever vaccination. In TCRdb, the 5' RACE reads were re-called with MiXCR into one record per CDR3 protein. Of 450,000 to 600,000 distinct CDR3 sequences listed, 13% are singletons. The source material was PBMCs, sampled on the day of the yellow fever booster vaccination. The origin of the receptors is a man under 40 who received the YFV17D yellow fever vaccine.

This clonotype has only a few counts. One end of the junction is discordant with germline, which a read error may explain. The rearrangement uses TRBV9 and TRBJ2-5; D is perhaps TRBD1 (5 bases). This CDR3 is 15 amino acids long. CDR1 and CDR2 (germline): SGDLS, YYNGEE. The DNA of the CDR3 is TGTGCCAGCAGCCCAGAGGTAGGGGCCCAAGATACCCAGTACTTC. Amino acids: CASSPEVGAQDTQYF.

The rearrangement joins TRBV29-1 to TRBJ2-3; D not certain. The germline gives CDR1 SQVTM, CDR2 ANQGSEA. Deletions cut 4 bases from V and 1 base from J, with 15 bases between. CDR3 length: 15 residues. This chain's CDR3 is CSVAGAHQGTDTQYF. The CDR3 DNA is TGCAGCGTTGCTGGCGCCCATCAAGGCACAGATACGCAGTATTTT.

This clonotype has ten or more counts. V usage is TRBV7-2 and J usage is TRBJ2-7; D remains unclear. The germline gives CDR1 SGHTA, CDR2 FQGNSA. The V end lost 4 bases, the J end lost 2 bases, and 3 bases lay between the germline ends. This CDR3 has 11 residues. The CDR3: CASSSTYEQYF. Written as DNA, the CDR3 is TGTGCCAGCAGCTCAACCTACGAGCAGTACTTC.

This clonotype was counted many times. This chain joins TRBV15 and TRBJ2-1, with TRBD2 matching 8 bases. CDR1 is LNHNV and CDR2 is YYDKDF in the germline V gene (reference sequence). The CDR3 has 13 residues. The trim removed 8 bases at V and 6 bases at J, leaving 6 bases unmatched. Here the CDR3 reads CATGAGEGNEQFF. Written as DNA, the CDR3 is TGTGCCACCGGAGCGGGAGAGGGCAATGAGCAGTTCTTC.

This clonotype was seen a handful of times. The chain joins TRBV21-1 to TRBJ2-1; the table gives TRBD2 as D, unverified against the DNA. TRBV21-1 is annotated as a pseudogene. CDR3 length equals 17 residues. CDR3 nucleotides: TGTGCCAGCAGCAAAGTGGGAGCGGGAAGGGCCCACAATGAGCAGTTCTTC. Amino acids: CASSKVGAGRAHNEQFF.

This clonotype showed up just a few times. J is TRBJ2-7 and V is TRBV28; no clear D. This CDR3 contains 14 residues. Trimming cost V 1 base and J 3 bases, with 10 bases left between them. Per the germline V gene, CDR1 is MDHEN and CDR2 is SYDVKM. CDR3 sequence reads: CASSLLGWGYEQYF. The CDR3 DNA reads TGTGCCAGCAGTTTATTGGGGTGGGGCTACGAGCAGTACTTC.

This rearrangement joins TRBV6-1 to TRBJ2-1; D may be TRBD2 (5 bases). CDR3 length: 12 residues. Germline CDR1 reads MNHNS; CDR2 reads SASEGT. Trimming removed 8 bases from V and 6 bases from J, with 11 bases in between. The CDR3 coding sequence is TGTGCCAGCCGGGAAGGGCCCAATGAGCAGTTCTTC. This codes for CASREGPNEQFF.

The V call is TRBV7-2, the J call TRBJ2-5; maybe TRBD2 (6 bases). The CDR3 is made up of 16 amino acids. V shed 2 bases and J shed 2 bases, with 15 bases lying between them. The germline gives CDR1 SGHTA, CDR2 FQGNSA. In DNA, the CDR3 is TGTGCCAGCAGCTTAAGGTCTAGCGCCTTACAAGAGACCCAGTACTTC. This encodes CASSLRSSALQETQYF.

This clonotype was observed a few times. The chain carries TRBV5-6 and TRBJ2-7; TRBD2 matches at 7 bases. Germline trimming cut 1 base from V and 4 bases from J; bases unmatched to any gene: 8. CDR3 size: 15 residues. Germline loops: CDR1 SGHDT, CDR2 YYEEEE. CDR3 coding DNA: TGTGCCAGCAGCTTGAGGGCGGGAGTAGTTTACGAGCAGTACTTC. Translating gives CASSLRAGVVYEQYF.

V is TRBV5-1 and J is TRBJ1-4; a possible D gene is TRBD1 (5 bases). The V gene lost 5 bases and the J gene lost 2 bases, with 10 bases spanning the gap. CDR1 SGHRS and CDR2 YFSETQ come from the germline V gene. This CDR3 contains 14 residues. The CDR3 sequence: CASRRGVTNEKLFF. CDR3 nucleotides: TGCGCCAGCAGACGGGGCGTCACTAATGAAAAACTGTTTTTT. Supplemented by reference TRBV5-1 and TRBJ1-4, the full variable domain reads KAGVTQTPRYLIKTRGQQVTLSCSPISGHRSVSWYQQTPGQGLQFLFEYFSETQRNKGNFPGRFSGRQFSNSRSEMNVSTLELGDSALYLCASRRGVTNEKLFFGSGTQLSVL.

Only a few counts were recorded for this clonotype. The genes are TRBV7-9 and TRBJ1-4, with no clear D. V dropped 2 bases and J dropped 8 bases, with 9 bases sitting between them. The germline CDR1 and CDR2 sequences are SEHNR and FQNEAQ (reference sequence). This CDR3 has 13 amino acids. In DNA, the CDR3 is TGTGCCAGCAGCTTAACGTCAAAGGAAAAACTGTTTTTT. Its protein product is CASSLTSKEKLFF.

This clonotype appeared a few times. The genes are TRBV9 and TRBJ2-3; D not resolved. The V end was cut by 6 bases, the J end by 1 base, with 12 bases between. This CDR3 spans 14 amino acids. From germline, CDR1 is SGDLS and CDR2 YYNGEE. The CDR3 region is CASTPGRGTDTQYF. The CDR3 bases are TGTGCCAGCACCCCCGGTAGGGGCACAGATACGCAGTATTTT. Combining the CDR3 with reference TRBV9 and TRBJ2-3 gives the whole variable domain DSGVTQTPKHLITATGQRVTLRCSPRSGDLSVYWYQQSLDQGLQFLIQYYNGEERAKGNILERFSAQQFPDLHSELNLSSLELGDSALYFCASTPGRGTDTQYFGPGTRLTVL.

This clonotype was seen a handful of times. This chain joins TRBV7-2 and TRBJ2-7; D gene unclear. The CDR3 is 14 amino acids. Trimming left V 6 bases short and J 3 bases short, with 15 bases between. Germline V gene sequence: CDR1 SGHTA, CDR2 FQGNSA. The CDR3 is CASRAGGKDYEQYF. CDR3 nucleotide sequence: TGTGCCAGCAGGGCTGGTGGGAAGGACTACGAGCAGTACTTC.

The chain recombines TRBV7-9 with TRBJ1-2; a weak D match, TRBD1 (6 bases). V was trimmed by 5 bases and J by 4 bases, leaving 11 bases between them. The germline V gene encodes CDR1 SEHNR and CDR2 FQNEAQ (reference sequence). CDR3 length: 13 residues. The CDR3 is CASSQRQAYGYTF. In DNA, the CDR3 is TGTGCCAGCAGCCAACGACAGGCCTATGGCTACACCTTC.

This clonotype turned up a few times. V usage is TRBV7-2 and J usage is TRBJ1-1; TRBD1 matches at 8 bases. Unmatched junction bases numbered 10, after V lost 4 bases and J lost 12 bases. This CDR3 spans 13 amino acids. CDR1 is SGHTA and CDR2 is FQGNSA in the germline V gene. DNA of the CDR3: TGTGCCAGCAGCTACGCAGGGGGCGCCGGTACTTTCTTT. Translation: CASSYAGGAGTFF.

This clonotype was seen more than once but under ten times. This rearrangement joins TRBV7-6 to TRBJ1-5, with 7 bases identical to TRBD1. CDR3 length: 16 amino acids. The germline CDR1 and CDR2 sequences are SGHVS and FNYEAQ. V was pared by 0 bases and J by 9 bases, with 11 bases of the junction left unmatched. The CDR3 bases are TGTGCCAGCAGCTTAGCGACAGGGTCGGGGCCCGGGCCCCAGCATTTT. It codes for CASSLATGSGPGPQHF.

This clonotype was detected ten times or more. The chain combines TRBV27 with TRBJ2-1, with 10 bases identical to TRBD2. The CDR3 consists of 16 residues. J gave up 1 base and V 5 bases, and 5 bases lay outside the gene matches. The germline CDR1 and CDR2 sequences are MNHEY and SMNVEV (reference sequence). CDR3 in amino acids: CASSPTSGVSYNEQFF. The CDR3 DNA is TGTGCCAGCAGTCCAACTAGCGGGGTATCCTACAATGAGCAGTTCTTC.

This rearrangement joins TRBV10-3 to TRBJ2-2; D gene unclear. Trimming shortened V by 3 bases and J by 1 base, and 12 bases separated the two germline ends. The germline V gene has CDR1 ENHRY and CDR2 SYGVKD. CDR3 length equals 16 residues. DNA of the CDR3: TGTGCCATCAGTGACCCCCCCAGCAGGAACACCGGGGAGCTGTTTTTT. Residues: CAISDPPSRNTGELFF.

This chain uses TRBV7-9 with TRBJ2-5, with 9 bases fitting TRBD1. The CDR3 sequence is 14 residues long. Looked up from germline, CDR1 is SEHNR and CDR2 is FQNEAQ (reference sequence). Trimming at V came to 5 bases and at J to 6 bases, leaving 7 bases not matched to a gene. Written as DNA, the CDR3 is TGTGCCAGCAGCCGACAGGGGGACCTCCAGACCCAGTACTTC. Its translation: CASSRQGDLQTQYF.

In this sample, this clonotype turned up a few times. This chain connects TRBV19 to TRBJ2-2, with D perhaps TRBD2 (6 bases). The V end lost 7 bases, the J end lost 5 bases, and 14 bases lay between the germline ends. The CDR3 totals 14 residues. Germline CDR1 reads LNHDA; CDR2 reads SQIVND (reference sequence). The CDR3 region has the DNA TGTGCCAGTAAGCTAGCGAGTATGACCGGGGAGCTGTTTTTT. Its protein is CASKLASMTGELFF.

The sample holds many counts of this clonotype. V usage is TRBV20-1 and J usage is TRBJ1-2, with 7 bases identical to TRBD1. The CDR3 is made up of 13 amino acids. V lost 5 bases and J lost 2; bases outside the gene matches: 5. Looked up from germline, CDR1 is DFQATT and CDR2 is SNEGSKA (reference sequence). CDR3 DNA sequence: TGCAGTGCTTATGGACAGGAGAACTATGGCTACACCTTC. This encodes CSAYGQENYGYTF.

V usage is TRBV12-3 or TRBV12-4 and J usage is TRBJ2-7, with 10 positions matching TRBD1. This CDR3 has 15 residues. Unmatched junction bases numbered 11, after V lost 7 bases and J lost 5 bases. As DNA, the CDR3 is TGTGCCAGCACCCCACCGACAGGGGGCATCGACGAGCAGTACTTC. It codes for CASTPPTGGIDEQYF.

The V gene is TRBV24-1, the J gene TRBJ2-3; D call uncertain. Trimming stripped 2 bases from V and 0 bases from J, with 8 bases between. CDR3 size: 15 residues. Germline-derived CDR1 and CDR2 are KGHDR and SFDVKD. The CDR3 reads CATSDSTPSTDTQYF. CDR3 in DNA: TGTGCCACCAGTGATTCGACACCTAGCACAGATACGCAGTATTTT.

This clonotype was detected only a few times. Here the CDR3 reads CASSFGGAAQPQHF. DNA of the CDR3: TGTGCCAGCAGTTTCGGGGGGGCGGCTCAGCCCCAGCATTTT. The genes are TRBV12-3 or TRBV12-4 and TRBJ1-5; perhaps TRBD1 as D (6 bases). V gave up 3 bases and J gave up 6 bases, with 12 bases separating them. CDR3 length: 14 amino acids.

This clonotype was seen repeatedly, ten times or more. The V call is TRBV3-1, the J call TRBJ1-3; 7 bases match TRBD1. Germline loops: CDR1 LGHDT, CDR2 YNNKEL (reference sequence). This CDR3 is 16 amino acids long. V lost 6 bases and J lost 16; bases outside the gene matches: 24. CDR3: CASSVGTDWSPTGLYF. CDR3 nucleotides: TGTGCCAGCAGTGTCGGGACAGACTGGTCTCCGACTGGGTTGTATTTT.

This chain connects TRBV5-1 to TRBJ2-3; 7 bases are shared with TRBD1. Germline CDR1 reads SGHRS; CDR2 reads YFSETQ. J was trimmed by 0 bases and V by 3 bases; bases with no gene match: 4. The CDR3 has 15 residues. The CDR3 reads CASSSQGVSTDTQYF. CDR3 DNA sequence: TGCGCCAGCAGCTCCCAGGGGGTAAGCACAGATACGCAGTATTTT. The full variable domain, completed using reference TRBV5-1 and TRBJ2-3, is KAGVTQTPRYLIKTRGQQVTLSCSPISGHRSVSWYQQTPGQGLQFLFEYFSETQRNKGNFPGRFSGRQFSNSRSEMNVSTLELGDSALYLCASSSQGVSTDTQYFGPGTRLTVL.

The gene calls are TRBV7-8 and TRBJ2-5; D is ambiguous. This CDR3 is built from 10 residues. Trimming took off 4 bases at V and 7 bases at J, with 4 bases between the two ends. Germline V lookup: CDR1 SGHVS, CDR2 FQNEAQ. The CDR3 is CASSYRTQYF. The DNA for the CDR3 is TGTGCCAGCAGCTATAGGACCCAGTACTTC.